This T cell receptor beta chain was observed in a study of cytotoxic CD8 clonotypes in ibrutinib-treated CLL (dated by TCRdb to the early 2020s). At the level of the whole study: The cohort included more than 14 treatment-naive and fewer than 12 relapsed/refractory patients; around 18 were IGHV unmutated. Response samples were obtained after a median of approximately twelve months of treatment, with a range of roughly 6 to 40 months. Responses were partial in about 25 patients and complete in 2; after median approximately 67 months follow-up, roughly 14 stayed in remission and roughly twelve progressed. Every remission and progressive disease sample was obtained while ibrutinib was still being received by the patients. Of the 90 or so participants in the trial, about two dozen had longitudinal samples available. Cryopreserved peripheral blood mononuclear cells were obtained prior to treatment, at the time of response, and at either disease progression or sustained remission. On average, each sample had a few hundred thousand productive templates and 96,000 or so productive rearrangements.

From a lookup of the germline V gene (reference sequence), CDR1 and CDR2 are MNHNY and SVGAGI. Reading from cysteine to phenylalanine, the CDR3 counts 14 amino acids. Solely the CDR3 DNA is kept, with 42 bases framed from the first base. Germline trimming amounts to 0 bases on V and 4 bases on J, with 1 as the count of junction bases outside the gene matches. The sample's time point label, in plain terms: progressive disease on ibrutinib. For TCR beta library preparation, roughly 2.2 micrograms of genomic DNA were isolated from cryopreserved PBMCs. Longitudinal blood samples from CLL patients on ibrutinib monotherapy underwent high-throughput TCR beta sequencing. The patients took part in an open-label, single-center phase 2 trial of ibrutinib monotherapy. Study-wide findings and limitations: An increase in clonality was observed at ibrutinib response, with clonality remaining stable during sustained remission and falling back toward baseline at progression. Lymph node repertoires were not examined, and the timing of sampling was not matched between patients in sustained remission and those whose disease progressed. Baseline clonality was found to be higher than that of age-matched healthy donors and was strongly correlated with circulating CD8+ T-cell counts. Public clonotypes were rare and either shrank or stayed stable during treatment, and the rise in clonality at ibrutinib response reflected expansion of private clonotypes.

On a MiSeq, deep resolution sequencing aimed for a depth between 1 in 1 million and 1 in 200,000 T cells, with each clonotype covered around 10x on average. The immunoSEQ hsTCRB Kit was used to generate the TCR beta libraries. The source study handled its data this way. ImmunoSEQ Data Assistant and ImmunoSEQ Analyzer were used for data analysis, and V, D and J genes were assigned according to IMGT definitions. Clonality, which ranges from 0 to 1, was calculated by subtracting the normalized Shannon entropy of productive rearrangement frequencies from one. Only overrepresented clonotypes making up at least 0.05% of each patient's repertoire were included in the public clonotype analysis. Repertoires from thirteen age-matched healthy donors in immuneACCESS were used as clonality controls. What TCRdb holds here is the immuneACCESS table cut down to in-frame rearrangements. Part of the clones is not present; checked against another copy, under half of the missing clones reflect an unresolved V gene, and the others are unexplained. The V and J calls and the clone size are those of that table, but D and trimming were determined from the DNA. For this sample the table gives about 40,000 clones, of which roughly 72% were detected only once. The ten top clones hold around 10% of the sample.

In regard to this clone: Its antigen remains unidentified. There are no base qualities to consult, and no much larger clone falls within one base.

The sequence derives from a human donor with chronic lymphocytic leukemia. Sequenced material: PBMCs, taken at disease progression, from a patient treated with ibrutinib. In this chain, TRBV6-6 is recombined with TRBJ2-7; 9 of the junction bases match TRBD1. The nucleotide sequence reads TGTGCCAGCAGTTACTCCGGGACAGGGTACGAGCAGTACTTC. This yields the protein CASSYSGTGYEQYF.